The entry below describes one T cell receptor (beta chain). The record originates from a study of blood T cell repertoires in COVID-19. Study-level information: Nucleic acid was either cDNA or gDNA, and it came from T cells, B-cell-depleted T cells, or PBMCs.

Source study methods: For nucleated cells, counts were estimated from reference gene primer amplification. Assay used: immunoSEQ multiplex PCR; TCRdb lists only in-frame clones, some missing. For V, J and clone size, that table is used; D and trimming come from the DNA. The table has under 300,000 clones, 85% to 90% seen once. In germline, CDR1 is SGHRS, CDR2 YFSETQ. Losses at the gene ends were 6 bases for V and 2 bases for J; bases not matched to a gene: 8. This CDR3 has 14 residues. The sequence derives from a man younger than 35 with active or convalescent COVID-19. The sample comprised peripheral blood. The chain uses TRBV5-1 and TRBJ2-7, with 7 bases that match TRBD1. The CDR3 region has the DNA TGCGCCAGCAAGCAAACAGGGGACACCTACGAGCAGTACTTC. This codes for CASKQTGDTYEQYF.